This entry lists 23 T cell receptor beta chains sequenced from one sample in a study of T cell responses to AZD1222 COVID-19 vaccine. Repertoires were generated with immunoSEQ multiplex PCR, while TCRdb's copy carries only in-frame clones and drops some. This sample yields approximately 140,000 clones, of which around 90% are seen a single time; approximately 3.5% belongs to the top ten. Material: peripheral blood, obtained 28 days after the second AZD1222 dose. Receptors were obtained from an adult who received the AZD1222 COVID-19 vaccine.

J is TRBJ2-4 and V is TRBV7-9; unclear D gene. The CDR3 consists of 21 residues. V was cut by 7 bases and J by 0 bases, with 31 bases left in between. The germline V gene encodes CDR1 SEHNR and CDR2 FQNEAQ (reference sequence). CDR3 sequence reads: CASTFRSPTSSLFAAKNIQYF. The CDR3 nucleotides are TGTGCCAGCACCTTCCGCTCGCCGACCTCCAGCCTTTTTGCAGCCAAAAACATTCAGTACTTC.

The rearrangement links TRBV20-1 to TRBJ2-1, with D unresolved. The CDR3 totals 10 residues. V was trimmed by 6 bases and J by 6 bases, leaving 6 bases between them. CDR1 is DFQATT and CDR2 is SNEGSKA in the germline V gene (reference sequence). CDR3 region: CSAGANEQFF. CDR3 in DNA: TGCAGTGCGGGCGCCAATGAGCAGTTCTTC.

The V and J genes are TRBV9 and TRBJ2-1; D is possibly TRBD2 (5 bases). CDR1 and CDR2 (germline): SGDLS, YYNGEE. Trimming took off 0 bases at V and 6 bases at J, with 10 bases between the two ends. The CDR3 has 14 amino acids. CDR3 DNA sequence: TGTGCCAGCAGCGTAGTCTCGGGATCCAATGAGCAGTTCTTC. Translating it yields CASSVVSGSNEQFF. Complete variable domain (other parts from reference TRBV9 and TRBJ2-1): DSGVTQTPKHLITATGQRVTLRCSPRSGDLSVYWYQQSLDQGLQFLIQYYNGEERAKGNILERFSAQQFPDLHSELNLSSLELGDSALYFCASSVVSGSNEQFFGPGTRLTVL.

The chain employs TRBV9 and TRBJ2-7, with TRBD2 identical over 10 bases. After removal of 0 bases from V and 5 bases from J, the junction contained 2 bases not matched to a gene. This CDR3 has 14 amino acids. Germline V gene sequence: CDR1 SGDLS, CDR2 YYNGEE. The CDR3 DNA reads TGTGCCAGCAGCGTAGCTAGCGGGAGCCACGAGCAGTACTTC. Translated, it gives CASSVASGSHEQYF.

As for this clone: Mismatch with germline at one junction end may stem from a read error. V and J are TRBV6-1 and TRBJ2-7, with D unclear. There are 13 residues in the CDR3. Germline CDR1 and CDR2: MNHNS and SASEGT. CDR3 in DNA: TGTGCCAGCAGGGAAGGACCCCCCTACGAGCAGTACTTC. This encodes CASREGPPYEQYF.

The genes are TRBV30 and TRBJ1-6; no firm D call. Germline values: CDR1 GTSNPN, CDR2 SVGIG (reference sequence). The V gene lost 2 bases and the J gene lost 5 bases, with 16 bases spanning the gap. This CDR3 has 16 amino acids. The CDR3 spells CAWSQVWQADNSPLHF. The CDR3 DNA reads TGTGCCTGGAGTCAGGTCTGGCAGGCCGATAATTCACCCCTCCACTTT.

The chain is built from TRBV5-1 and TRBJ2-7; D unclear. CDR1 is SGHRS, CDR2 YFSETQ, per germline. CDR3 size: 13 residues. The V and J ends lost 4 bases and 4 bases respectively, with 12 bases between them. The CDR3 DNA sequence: TGCGCCAGCAGCCCCAGCCCCGAATACGAGCAGTACTTC. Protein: CASSPSPEYEQYF.

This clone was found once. The DNA of the CDR3 is TGTGCCAGCGGCGGAAGGGGGCTAGGCAATCAGCCCCAGCATTTT. It yields the protein CASGGRGLGNQPQHF. The chain combines TRBV28 with TRBJ1-5; 7 bases fit TRBD1. V shed 8 bases and J 2 bases; nucleotides not matched to a gene: 9. This CDR3 has 15 residues. Germline CDR1 MDHEN, CDR2 SYDVKM.

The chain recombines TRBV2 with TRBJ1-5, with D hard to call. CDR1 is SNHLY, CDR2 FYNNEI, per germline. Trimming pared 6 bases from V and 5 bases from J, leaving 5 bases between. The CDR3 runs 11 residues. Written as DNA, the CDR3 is TGTGCCAGCAGCCAGGATCAGCCCCAGCATTTT. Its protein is CASSQDQPQHF.

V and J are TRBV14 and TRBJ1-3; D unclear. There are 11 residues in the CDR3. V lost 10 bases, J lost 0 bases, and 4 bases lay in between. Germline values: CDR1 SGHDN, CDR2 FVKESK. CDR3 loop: CATSSGNTIYF. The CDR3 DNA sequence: TGTGCCACCTCCTCTGGAAACACCATATATTTT.

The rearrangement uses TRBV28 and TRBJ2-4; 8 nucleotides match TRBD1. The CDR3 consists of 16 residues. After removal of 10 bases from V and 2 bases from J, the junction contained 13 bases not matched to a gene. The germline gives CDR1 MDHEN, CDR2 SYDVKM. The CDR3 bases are TGTGCCACCACCCCCCGGACAGGGAGGCCCAAAAACATTCAGTACTTC. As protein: CATTPRTGRPKNIQYF.

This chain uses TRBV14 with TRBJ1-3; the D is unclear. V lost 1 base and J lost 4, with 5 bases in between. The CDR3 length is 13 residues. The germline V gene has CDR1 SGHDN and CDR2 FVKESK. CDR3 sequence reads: CASSQVPGNTIYF. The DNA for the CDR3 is TGTGCCAGCAGCCAAGTCCCGGGAAACACCATATATTTT.

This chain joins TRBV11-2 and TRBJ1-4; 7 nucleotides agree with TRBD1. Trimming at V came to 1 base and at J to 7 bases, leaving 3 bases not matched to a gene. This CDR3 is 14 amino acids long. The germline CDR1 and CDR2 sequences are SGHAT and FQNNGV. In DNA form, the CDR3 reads TGTGCCAGCAGCTTAGTCCGGGACAGTGAAAAACTGTTTTTT. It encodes CASSLVRDSEKLFF.

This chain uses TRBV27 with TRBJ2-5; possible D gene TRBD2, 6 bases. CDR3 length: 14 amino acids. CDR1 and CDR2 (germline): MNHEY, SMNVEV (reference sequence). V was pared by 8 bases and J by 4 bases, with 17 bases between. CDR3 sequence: CASSNLGLLETQYF. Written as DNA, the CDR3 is TGTGCCAGCTCGAATTTGGGACTTTTAGAGACCCAGTACTTC.

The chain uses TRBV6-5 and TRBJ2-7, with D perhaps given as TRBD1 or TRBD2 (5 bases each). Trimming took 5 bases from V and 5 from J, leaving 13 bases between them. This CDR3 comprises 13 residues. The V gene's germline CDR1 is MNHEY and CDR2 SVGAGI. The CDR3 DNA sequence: TGTGCCAGCAGTCCCCCCGGGGCGAACGAGCAGTACTTC. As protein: CASSPPGANEQYF.

CDR3: CASSPRQGGPTDTQYF. CDR3 bases: TGCGCCAGCAGCCCTCGACAGGGTGGGCCCACAGATACGCAGTATTTT. The gene calls are TRBV5-1 and TRBJ2-3, with 7 bases fitting TRBD1. This CDR3 comprises 16 residues. CDR1 and CDR2 from the germline V gene are SGHRS and YFSETQ. V dropped 4 bases and J dropped 2; count of bases not matched to a gene: 10.

Here the CDR3 reads CASSLVGAMSTEAFF. CDR3 in DNA: TGTGCCAGCAGCTTGGTGGGGGCGATGAGCACTGAAGCTTTCTTT. J is TRBJ1-1 and V is TRBV5-4, with D maybe TRBD1 (6 bases). Trimming took 0 bases from V and 4 from J, leaving 13 bases between them. The CDR3 has 15 residues. In germline, CDR1 is SGHNT, CDR2 YYREEE (reference sequence). Supplemented by reference TRBV5-4 and TRBJ1-1, the full variable domain reads ETGVTQSPTHLIKTRGQQVTLRCSSQSGHNTVSWYQQALGQGPQFIFQYYREEENGRGNFPPRFSGLQFPNYSSELNVNALELDDSALYLCASSLVGAMSTEAFFGQGTRLTVV.

CDR3 DNA sequence: TGTGCCAGCAGAGTGGGGAATGAGCAGTTCTTC. Amino acid sequence: CASRVGNEQFF. This chain connects TRBV5-4 to TRBJ2-1; D not certain. Trimming shortened V by 5 bases and J by 7 bases, and 7 bases separated the two germline ends. The CDR3 extends over 11 amino acids. CDR1 and CDR2 from the germline V gene are SGHNT and YYREEE (reference sequence).

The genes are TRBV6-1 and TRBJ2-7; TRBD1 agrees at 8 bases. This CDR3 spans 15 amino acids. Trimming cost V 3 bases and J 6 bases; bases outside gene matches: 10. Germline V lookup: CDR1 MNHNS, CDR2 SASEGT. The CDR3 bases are TGTGCCAGCAGTGACCTCGGACAGGGTAGAAGCGAGCAGTACTTC. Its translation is CASSDLGQGRSEQYF.

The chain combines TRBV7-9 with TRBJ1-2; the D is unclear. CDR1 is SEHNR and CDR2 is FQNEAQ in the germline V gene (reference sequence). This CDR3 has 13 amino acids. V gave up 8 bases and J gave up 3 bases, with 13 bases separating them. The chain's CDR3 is CASGRTEDYGYTF. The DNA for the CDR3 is TGTGCCAGCGGGCGGACGGAGGACTATGGCTACACCTTC.

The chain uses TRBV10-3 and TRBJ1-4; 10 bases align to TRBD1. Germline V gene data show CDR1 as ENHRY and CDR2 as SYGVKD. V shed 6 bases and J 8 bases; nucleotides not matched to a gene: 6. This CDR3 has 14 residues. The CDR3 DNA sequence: TGTGCCATCAGACGCGGACAGGGGGGAGAAAAACTGTTTTTT. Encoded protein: CAIRRGQGGEKLFF.

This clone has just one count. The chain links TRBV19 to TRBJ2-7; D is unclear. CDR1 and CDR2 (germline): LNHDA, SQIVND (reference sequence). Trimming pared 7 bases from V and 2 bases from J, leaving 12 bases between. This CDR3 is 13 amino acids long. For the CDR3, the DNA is TGTGCCAGTAAATCCTCAGCTACCTACGAGCAGTACTTC. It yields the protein CASKSSATYEQYF.

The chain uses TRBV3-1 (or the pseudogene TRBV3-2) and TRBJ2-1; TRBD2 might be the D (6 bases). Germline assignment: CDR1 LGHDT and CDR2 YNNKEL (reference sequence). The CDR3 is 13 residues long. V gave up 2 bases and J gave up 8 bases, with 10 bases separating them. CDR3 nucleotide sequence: TGTGCCAGCAGCCAACGACTAGTCTATGAGCAGTTCTTC. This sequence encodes CASSQRLVYEQFF.